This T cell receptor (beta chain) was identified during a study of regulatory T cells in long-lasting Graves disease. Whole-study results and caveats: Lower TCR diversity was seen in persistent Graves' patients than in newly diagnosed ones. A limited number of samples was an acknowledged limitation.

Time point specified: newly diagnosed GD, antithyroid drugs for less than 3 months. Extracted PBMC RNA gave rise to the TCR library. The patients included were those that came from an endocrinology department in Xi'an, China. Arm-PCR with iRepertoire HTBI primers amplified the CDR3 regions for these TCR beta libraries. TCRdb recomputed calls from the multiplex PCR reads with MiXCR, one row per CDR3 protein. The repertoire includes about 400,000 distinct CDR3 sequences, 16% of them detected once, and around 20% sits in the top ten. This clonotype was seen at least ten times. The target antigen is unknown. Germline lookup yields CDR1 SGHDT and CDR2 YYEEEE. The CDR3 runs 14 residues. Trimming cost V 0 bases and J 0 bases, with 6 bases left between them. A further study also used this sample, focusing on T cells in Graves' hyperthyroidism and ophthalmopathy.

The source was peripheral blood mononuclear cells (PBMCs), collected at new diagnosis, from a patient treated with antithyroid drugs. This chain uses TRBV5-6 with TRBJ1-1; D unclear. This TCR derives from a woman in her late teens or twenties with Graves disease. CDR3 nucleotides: TGTGCCAGCAGCTTGGACCCAATGAACACTGAAGCTTTCTTT. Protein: CASSLDPMNTEAFF.